A single sample is the source of the 24 T cell receptor beta chains below, sequenced in a study of blood T cell repertoires in COVID-19. Clones were read by immunoSEQ multiplex PCR, and TCRdb kept only the in-frame ones, dropping some. This table has about 73,000 clones, about four fifths appearing once. The sample was peripheral blood. The receptors were sampled from a woman in her 70s with acute or convalescent COVID-19.

The J gene is TRBJ1-1, the V gene TRBV11-3; a weak D match, TRBD1 (5 bases). CDR1 is SGHNT and CDR2 is YENEEA in the germline V gene. V was cut by 6 bases and J by 1 base, with 9 bases left in between. This CDR3 has 13 residues. This CDR3 is CASRSGSNTEAFF. DNA for the CDR3: TGTGCCAGCAGGTCAGGGTCGAACACTGAAGCTTTCTTT.

This clone was picked up a small number of times. The V call is TRBV3-1 (or the pseudogene TRBV3-2), the J call TRBJ1-5, with TRBD1 as a possible D gene (6 bases). Trimming left V 2 bases short and J 6 bases short, with 17 bases between. The CDR3 has 16 amino acids. Per the germline V gene, CDR1 is LGHDT and CDR2 is YNNKEL (reference sequence). CDR3 nucleotides: TGTGCCAGCAGCCAATCATCACAGGGCTTTAGTCAGCCCCAGCATTTT. This encodes CASSQSSQGFSQPQHF.

V is TRBV5-5 and J is TRBJ2-1; D unresolved. CDR3 length equals 13 residues. V lost 4 bases, J lost 8 bases, and 13 bases lay in between. Germline lookup yields CDR1 SGHKS and CDR2 YYEKEE (reference sequence). The CDR3 is CASSARVIYEQFF. The CDR3 DNA follows: TGTGCCAGCAGCGCGAGAGTTATCTATGAGCAGTTCTTC.

V gene TRBV27 combines with J gene TRBJ1-1; 10 nucleotides align to TRBD1. The CDR3 covers 16 residues. Trimming cost V 5 bases and J 4 bases; bases outside gene matches: 10. CDR1 MNHEY and CDR2 SMNVEV come from the germline V gene (reference sequence). The CDR3 DNA sequence: TGTGCCAGCAGTAAAAATGGGAGGACAGGGGGCACTGAAGCTTTCTTT. It yields the protein CASSKNGRTGGTEAFF.

The chain carries TRBV7-3 and TRBJ2-1; 9 bases agree with TRBD2. This CDR3 is built from 14 residues. The V and J ends lost 6 bases and 9 bases, in that order; junction bases with no gene match: 9. Germline V CDR1 and CDR2: SGHTA, FQGTGA. CDR3 coding DNA: TGTGCCAGCAGTAAAGCTCTAGCGGGAAGTGAGCAGTTCTTC. Translated, it gives CASSKALAGSEQFF.

V usage is TRBV28 and J usage is TRBJ2-5, with 9 bases identical to TRBD2. The germline V gene encodes CDR1 MDHEN and CDR2 SYDVKM. CDR3 length: 14 residues. The J segment lost 2 bases and the V segment lost 8 bases, leaving 6 bases of the junction unmatched. The CDR3 region is CASWGAGGQETQYF. As DNA, the CDR3 is TGTGCCAGCTGGGGGGCGGGAGGGCAAGAGACCCAGTACTTC.

V gene TRBV11-3 combines with J gene TRBJ2-1; TRBD2 might be the D (5 bases). The germline gives CDR1 SGHNT, CDR2 YENEEA. The V gene lost 5 bases and the J gene lost 1 base, with 9 bases spanning the gap. The CDR3 covers 14 residues. For the CDR3, the DNA is TGTGCCAGCAGCCCCTCGGGATCCTACAATGAGCAGTTCTTC. Amino acid sequence: CASSPSGSYNEQFF.

The chain is built from TRBV7-3 and TRBJ2-7, with D unresolved. V shed 0 bases and J shed 5 bases, with 14 bases lying between them. Germline assignment: CDR1 SGHTA and CDR2 FQGTGA. The CDR3 totals 15 residues. CDR3 loop: CASSLTLSPGHEQYF. CDR3 bases: TGTGCCAGCAGCTTAACTCTCAGCCCAGGTCACGAGCAGTACTTC.

This clone was seen a few times. The rearrangement joins TRBV5-1 to TRBJ2-4, with D unresolved. V was shortened by 0 bases and J by 0 bases, with 4 bases between the two germline ends. CDR3 length: 14 residues. CDR1 and CDR2 from the germline V gene are SGHRS and YFSETQ. This CDR3 is CASSLGLAKNIQYF. CDR3 nucleotide sequence: TGCGCCAGCAGCTTGGGGCTAGCCAAAAACATTCAGTACTTC.

CDR3 bases: TGTGCCAGCAGTGAGCGACAGGGCTCACCCCTCCACTTT. It codes for CASSERQGSPLHF. This chain links TRBV27 with TRBJ1-6, with TRBD1 matching over 7 bases. The CDR3 has 13 residues. Germline CDR1 is MNHEY and CDR2 is SMNVEV (reference sequence). J lost 10 bases, V lost 5 bases, and 5 bases had no gene match.

The chain recombines TRBV7-2 with TRBJ1-6; TRBD1 matches 9 bases. The CDR3 has 14 residues. After removal of 5 bases from V and 6 bases from J, the junction contained 2 bases not matched to a gene. CDR1 SGHTA and CDR2 FQGNSA come from the germline V gene. The DNA of the CDR3 is TGTGCCAGCAGCACAGGGGGCCGTAATTCACCCCTCCACTTT. Its translation is CASSTGGRNSPLHF.

The V call is TRBV28, the J call TRBJ2-1; 10 bases line up with TRBD2. This CDR3 is 16 amino acids long. Unmatched junction bases numbered 12, after V lost 4 bases and J lost 9 bases. The germline V gene encodes CDR1 MDHEN and CDR2 SYDVKM. The CDR3 nucleotides are TGTGCCAGCAGTTGGTTAGCGGGAGGATTATTTAGTGAGCAGTTCTTC. Encoded protein: CASSWLAGGLFSEQFF.

This clone has a single count. This sequence joins TRBV11-2 and TRBJ1-5; unclear D gene. The CDR3 has 12 residues. V lost 5 bases and J lost 7, with 9 bases in between. Per germline, CDR1 SGHAT and CDR2 FQNNGV. In DNA form, the CDR3 reads TGTGCCAGCAGCCCGGCGGGGCAGCCCCAGCATTTT. As protein: CASSPAGQPQHF.

The chain links TRBV7-9 to TRBJ2-2, with TRBD2 matching over 12 bases. The germline V gene has CDR1 SEHNR and CDR2 FQNEAQ (reference sequence). V lost 5 bases to trimming and J lost 6 bases; unmatched junction nucleotides: 4. The CDR3 runs 15 residues. The CDR3 nucleotides are TGTGCCAGCAGCCTGACTAGCGGGAGTCCCGGGGAGCTGTTTTTT. Amino acid sequence: CASSLTSGSPGELFF.

The J gene is TRBJ2-3, the V gene TRBV7-8, with D uncertain. Germline CDR1 and CDR2: SGHVS and FQNEAQ. The CDR3 has 14 residues. V was trimmed by 6 bases and J by 6 bases, leaving 16 bases between them. The CDR3 DNA follows: TGTGCCAGCAGACTTATTTACGGGTCGGATACGCAGTATTTT. Translated: CASRLIYGSDTQYF. Full variable domain (rest looked up from reference TRBV7-8 and TRBJ2-3): GAGVSQSPRYKVAKRGQDVALRCDPISGHVSLFWYQQALGQGPEFLTYFQNEAQLDKSGLPSDRFFAERPEGSVSTLKIQRTQQEDSAVYLCASRLIYGSDTQYFGPGTRLTVL.

V is TRBV5-4 and J is TRBJ2-1; 9 positions agree with TRBD2. CDR1 and CDR2 from the germline V gene are SGHNT and YYREEE (reference sequence). The CDR3 runs to 16 residues. The V and J ends lost 0 bases and 10 bases, in that order; junction bases with no gene match: 11. CDR3: CASSLGAGGSGGEQFF. As DNA, the CDR3 is TGTGCCAGCAGCTTGGGCGCGGGAGGGAGCGGGGGCGAGCAGTTCTTC.

J is TRBJ2-1 and V is TRBV28; 12 bases are shared with TRBD2. Trimming cost V 5 bases and J 7 bases; bases outside gene matches: 9. Germline loops: CDR1 MDHEN, CDR2 SYDVKM. This CDR3 is built from 16 residues. CDR3 sequence reads: CASSLSWTSGKNEQFF. The CDR3 coding sequence is TGTGCCAGCAGTCTCTCCTGGACTAGCGGGAAAAATGAGCAGTTCTTC.

CDR3 residues: CASSGVSGKETQYF. The DNA for the CDR3 is TGTGCCAGCAGTGGAGTTAGCGGGAAAGAGACCCAGTACTTC. This chain joins TRBV2 and TRBJ2-5, with 8 bases lining up with TRBD2. The germline CDR1 and CDR2 sequences are SNHLY and FYNNEI. V lost 4 bases to trimming and J lost 3 bases; unmatched junction nucleotides: 4. The CDR3 sequence is 14 residues long.

The rearrangement links TRBV6-5 to TRBJ1-2, with TRBD1 identical over 11 bases. CDR1 and CDR2 from the germline V gene are MNHEY and SVGAGI. V was clipped by 0 bases and J by 8 bases; unmatched bases: 2. The CDR3 length is 14 residues. The CDR3 DNA reads TGTGCCAGCAGTTACTCGGGACAGGGGGAAGGCTACACCTTC. Translation: CASSYSGQGEGYTF.

This clone has just a few counts. The chain recombines TRBV15 with TRBJ1-1; tentative D call: TRBD1 (5 bases). The CDR3 totals 16 residues. CDR1 is LNHNV, CDR2 YYDKDF, per germline (reference sequence). V dropped 5 bases and J dropped 3 bases, with 19 bases sitting between them. CDR3: CATSQLGNAGHTEAFF. DNA for the CDR3: TGTGCCACCAGCCAGCTAGGTAACGCAGGGCACACTGAAGCTTTCTTT. The whole variable domain, filled in from reference TRBV15 and TRBJ1-1, reads DAMVIQNPRYQVTQFGKPVTLSCSQTLNHNVMYWYQQKSSQAPKLLFHYYDKDFNNEADTPDNFQSRRPNTSFCFLDIRSPGLGDTAMYLCATSQLGNAGHTEAFFGQGTRLTVV.

This chain connects TRBV3-1 (or the pseudogene TRBV3-2) to TRBJ1-1; tentative D call: TRBD1 (5 bases). V lost 0 bases to trimming and J lost 3 bases, with 14 bases between them. The germline V gene encodes CDR1 LGHDT and CDR2 YNNKEL (reference sequence). This CDR3 has 16 amino acids. CDR3 sequence: CASSQDLGGAYTEAFF. CDR3 nucleotides: TGTGCCAGCAGCCAAGATTTAGGCGGGGCTTACACTGAAGCTTTCTTT.

The sample holds one count of this clone. The gene calls are TRBV9 and TRBJ1-4; 9 positions match TRBD1. The germline gives CDR1 SGDLS, CDR2 YYNGEE. V shed 0 bases and J 6 bases; nucleotides not matched to a gene: 9. The CDR3 spans 17 residues. The CDR3 protein is CASSVETGGAGDEKLFF. The CDR3 nucleotides are TGTGCCAGCAGCGTAGAAACAGGGGGCGCGGGTGATGAAAAACTGTTTTTT.

V and J are TRBV19 and TRBJ1-1, with 8 bases identical to TRBD1. The CDR3 sequence is 15 residues long. Trimming took 8 bases from V and 4 from J; bases not matched to a gene: 12. The germline V gene has CDR1 LNHDA and CDR2 SQIVND (reference sequence). The CDR3 region is CASPIPGGVSTEAFF. CDR3 sequence (DNA): TGTGCCAGTCCCATTCCAGGGGGCGTGAGCACTGAAGCTTTCTTT.

The rearrangement joins TRBV5-4 to TRBJ2-1; D remains ambiguous. Germline V gives CDR1 SGHNT, CDR2 YYREEE (reference sequence). V was cut by 2 bases and J by 5 bases, with 17 bases left in between. CDR3 length: 16 amino acids. CDR3 nucleotides: TGTGCCAGCAGCTTCAAGCAGGTCGGTTGGGACAATGAGCAGTTCTTC. It encodes CASSFKQVGWDNEQFF.